The 29 T cell receptor beta chains listed next were all sequenced from one sample in a study of blood T cells in healthy people across ages. Primed by a sample-barcoded 5' primer and a J-beta primer mix, a second PCR proceeded for about 6 to 12 cycles. MiXCR was run by TCRdb on the 5' RACE reads, yielding one entry per CDR3 protein. The data contain 500,000 to 550,000 distinct CDR3 sequences, approximately 25% of them singletons. These data also formed part of another study, on T cells of mothers and their children.

What was sequenced was blood. Receptors were obtained from a boy between 10 and 17 years old in good health.

V gene TRBV5-1 combines with J gene TRBJ2-3; 9 nucleotides line up with TRBD1. The junction had 2 bases not matched to a gene; V was cut back by 0 bases and J by 3 bases. This CDR3 is built from 15 residues. The V gene's germline CDR1 is SGHRS and CDR2 YFSETQ. The CDR3 loop reads CASSLGQGETDTQYF. Here the CDR3 DNA reads TGCGCCAGCAGCTTGGGACAGGGGGAAACAGATACGCAGTATTTT. The full variable domain, rest sourced from reference TRBV5-1 and TRBJ2-3, is KAGVTQTPRYLIKTRGQQVTLSCSPISGHRSVSWYQQTPGQGLQFLFEYFSETQRNKGNFPGRFSGRQFSNSRSEMNVSTLELGDSALYLCASSLGQGETDTQYFGPGTRLTVL.

The gene calls are TRBV5-1 and TRBJ2-1; 10 bases match TRBD1. Germline CDR1 and CDR2: SGHRS and YFSETQ. The CDR3 length is 16 residues. V shed 2 bases and J 7 bases; nucleotides not matched to a gene: 9. CDR3 DNA: TGCGCCAGCAGCTTTCCCCCGGGACAGGGGAAGAATGAGCAGTTCTTC. Translating it yields CASSFPPGQGKNEQFF.

This chain uses TRBV9 with TRBJ2-1; TRBD2 matches 11 bases. With V trimmed by 3 bases and J by 0 bases, 20 bases remained unmatched. CDR1 is SGDLS, CDR2 YYNGEE, per germline. The CDR3 is 22 amino acids. CDR3 DNA: TGTGCCAGCAGCGCAGGGTGGGGGACTAGCGGTCCCCGGGGTATCTCCTACAATGAGCAGTTCTTC. Encoded protein: CASSAGWGTSGPRGISYNEQFF.

The rearrangement joins TRBV21-1 to TRBJ2-7; no check of the table's D call, TRBD2, against the DNA was made. TRBV21-1 corresponds to a pseudogene. This CDR3 region has 14 residues. The CDR3 DNA reads as TGTGCCAGCAGCGGTCGGGGGGGCCTCGACGAGCAGTACTTC. This translates into CASSGRGGLDEQYF.

The V and J genes are TRBV7-9 and TRBJ2-5, with 7 bases fitting TRBD2. The CDR3 is 13 residues long. The germline gives CDR1 SEHNR, CDR2 FQNEAQ (reference sequence). V shed 4 bases and J 5 bases; nucleotides not matched to a gene: 4. The CDR3 spells CASSSTSSETQYF. The CDR3 bases are TGTGCCAGCAGCTCGACTAGCTCGGAGACCCAGTACTTC.

This clonotype was detected only a few times. The chain employs TRBV12-3 or TRBV12-4 and TRBJ2-5; 7 nucleotides agree with TRBD2. V shed 2 bases, J shed 2 bases, and the junction held 5 bases outside the gene matches. The CDR3 runs to 15 residues. This CDR3 reads CASSLTGGPQETQYF. The CDR3 nucleotides are TGTGCCAGCAGTTTAACGGGAGGCCCTCAAGAGACCCAGTACTTC.

Comment on this clonotype: Compared with germline, one end of the junction differs, possibly owing to a read error. The chain uses TRBV11-2 and TRBJ2-3; 9 bases are a match to TRBD2. The CDR3 runs 15 residues. From germline, CDR1 is SGHAT and CDR2 FQNNGV. CDR3: CASNLRAGGPDTQYF. Here the CDR3 DNA reads TGTGCCAGCAACTTACGGGCGGGAGGGCCAGATACGCAGTATTTT. Full variable domain (remainder filled in from reference TRBV11-2 and TRBJ2-3): EAGVAQSPRYKIIEKRQSVAFWCNPISGHATLYWYQQILGQGPKLLIQFQNNGVVDDSQLPKDRFSAERLKGVDSTLKIQPAKLEDSAVYLCASNLRAGGPDTQYFGPGTRLTVL.

CDR3 protein: CASSRRLAGTDTQYF. The CDR3 DNA is TGCGCCAGCAGCCGGCGGCTAGCGGGGACAGATACGCAGTATTTT. The chain recombines TRBV4-3 with TRBJ2-3; 9 nucleotides match TRBD2. Germline lookup yields CDR1 LGHNA and CDR2 YSLEER. CDR3 length equals 15 residues. V dropped 4 bases and J dropped 3; count of bases not matched to a gene: 5.

The chain has TRBV5-4 and TRBJ2-1; 8 bases agree with TRBD2. Germline V lookup: CDR1 SGHNT, CDR2 YYREEE (reference sequence). The trim removed 4 bases at V and 7 bases at J, leaving 4 bases unmatched. This CDR3 is 13 amino acids long. CDR3 amino acids: CASSRTSTNEQFF. The DNA for the CDR3 is TGTGCCAGCAGCAGGACTAGCACGAATGAGCAGTTCTTC. Full variable domain (rest looked up from reference TRBV5-4 and TRBJ2-1): ETGVTQSPTHLIKTRGQQVTLRCSSQSGHNTVSWYQQALGQGPQFIFQYYREEENGRGNFPPRFSGLQFPNYSSELNVNALELDDSALYLCASSRTSTNEQFFGPGTRLTVL.

The rearrangement joins TRBV10-3 to TRBJ2-1, with 7 bases that match TRBD1. V lost 0 bases and J lost 3; bases outside the gene matches: 8. The CDR3 totals 17 residues. Germline assignment: CDR1 ENHRY and CDR2 SYGVKD. CDR3 in DNA: TGTGCCATCAGTGAGTCGATCGAAGGGACAGACTACAATGAGCAGTTCTTC. Protein: CAISESIEGTDYNEQFF.

The chain links TRBV20-1 to TRBJ2-3; D unresolved. Between the trimmed V and J ends, which lost 1 base and 3 bases, there was a span of 8 bases. The CDR3 sequence is 13 residues long. CDR1 is DFQATT, CDR2 SNEGSKA, per germline (reference sequence). The CDR3 loop is CSARVLTTDTQYF. The CDR3 DNA reads as TGCAGTGCTAGAGTGCTGACAACAGATACGCAGTATTTT.

J is TRBJ1-6 and V is TRBV25-1; 7 nucleotides align to TRBD1. The CDR3 sequence is 14 residues long. V lost 2 bases and J lost 8; bases outside the gene matches: 3. Germline CDR1 and CDR2: MGHDK and SYGVNS. CDR3 protein: CASSEGQEYSPLHF. The DNA for the CDR3 is TGTGCCAGCAGTGAAGGACAGGAGTATTCACCCCTCCACTTT.

This sequence joins TRBV7-9 and TRBJ1-2; no clear D gene. With 0 bases removed from V and 7 bases from J, the gap between germline ends came to 9 bases. Germline lookup yields CDR1 SEHNR and CDR2 FQNEAQ (reference sequence). The CDR3 is made up of 13 amino acids. The CDR3: CASSLALPTGYTF. In DNA, the CDR3 is TGTGCCAGCAGCTTAGCGTTACCTACTGGCTACACCTTC. Full variable domain (missing parts from reference TRBV7-9 and TRBJ1-2): DTGVSQNPRHKITKRGQNVTFRCDPISEHNRLYWYRQTLGQGPEFLTYFQNEAQLEKSRLLSDRFSAERPKGSFSTLEIQRTEQGDSAMYLCASSLALPTGYTFGSGTRLTVV.

This chain joins TRBV14 and TRBJ2-5; no firm D call. TRBJ2-1 matches the DNA end more closely, so the J call is doubtful. Germline V gene data show CDR1 as SGHDN and CDR2 as FVKESK. There are 12 residues in the CDR3. The CDR3 DNA sequence: TGTGCCAGCAGCCAAGAGCTGAATGAGCAGTTCTTC. Translating it yields CASSQELNEQFF.

This clonotype showed up just a few times. The rearrangement joins TRBV6-1 to TRBJ2-3; TRBD1 might be the D (6 bases). The CDR3 consists of 15 residues. V was clipped by 6 bases and J by 6 bases, with 19 bases between them. Germline values: CDR1 MNHNS, CDR2 SASEGT. The CDR3 here is CASSQGQGAVDTQYF. The CDR3 DNA reads TGTGCCAGCAGCCAGGGGCAGGGAGCGGTGGATACGCAGTATTTT.

This clonotype came up a few times. The rearrangement uses TRBV28 and TRBJ2-5; possibly TRBD1 for D (5 bases). Judging by the DNA end, TRBJ2-1 fits better; the J call may be wrong. Germline V gene lookup returns CDR1 MDHEN and CDR2 SYDVKM. CDR3 length: 14 residues. The CDR3 spells CASSFVQGGHEQFF. The CDR3 coding sequence is TGTGCCAGCAGTTTTGTCCAGGGTGGGCATGAGCAGTTCTTC.

This chain connects TRBV5-1 to TRBJ2-5, with D possibly matching TRBD2 (5 bases). Germline V gene lookup returns CDR1 SGHRS and CDR2 YFSETQ. This CDR3 region has 13 residues. V was cut by 1 base and J by 4 bases, with 8 bases left in between. This CDR3 reads CASSLSSSETQYF. The CDR3 bases are TGCGCCAGCAGCTTGTCTAGCTCAGAGACCCAGTACTTC.

The genes are TRBV4-2 and TRBJ2-3, with TRBD2 identical over 9 bases. Trimming at V came to 3 bases and at J to 6 bases, leaving 4 bases not matched to a gene. CDR1 LGHNA and CDR2 YNFKEQ come from the germline V gene. The CDR3 loop spans 14 amino acids. The CDR3 here is CASSHSGSEDTQYF. The CDR3, as DNA: TGTGCCAGCAGCCATAGCGGGAGTGAGGATACGCAGTATTTT.

J is TRBJ2-3 and V is TRBV10-3; TRBD2 aligns across 8 bases. This CDR3 has 17 amino acids. Germline V gives CDR1 ENHRY, CDR2 SYGVKD. The trim removed 3 bases at V and 0 bases at J, leaving 8 bases unmatched. The CDR3 sequence is CAISDSPSGSSTDTQYF. The CDR3 DNA reads as TGTGCCATCAGTGATTCCCCTAGCGGGTCTAGCACAGATACGCAGTATTTT.

The CDR3 loop is CASTPFGVHEQFF. In nucleotides, the CDR3 is TGTGCCAGCACCCCCTTTGGTGTGCATGAGCAGTTCTTC. This chain links TRBV12-3 or TRBV12-4 with TRBJ2-1; D remains unclear. The germline V and J ends were trimmed by 7 bases and 8 bases, with 15 bases remaining between them. CDR3 length equals 13 residues.

This clonotype was seen more than once but under ten times. This rearrangement joins TRBV7-9 to TRBJ1-1; the D gene is possibly TRBD1 (6 bases). The CDR3 sequence is 15 residues long. Germline V gene lookup returns CDR1 SEHNR and CDR2 FQNEAQ (reference sequence). V gave up 3 bases and J gave up 7 bases, with 18 bases separating them. The DNA of the CDR3 is TGTGCCAGCAGCTTGGGTTTAGAGGGGGGCCTTGAAGCTTTCTTT. This sequence encodes CASSLGLEGGLEAFF.

This clonotype was seen a few times. This chain links TRBV7-9 with TRBJ1-1; tentatively, D is TRBD1 (5 bases). Germline V CDR1 and CDR2: SEHNR, FQNEAQ (reference sequence). V shed 5 bases and J shed 3 bases, with 16 bases lying between them. This CDR3 region has 15 residues. CDR3 coding DNA: TGTGCCAGCAGCCCTCCGAATGAGGGACACACTGAAGCTTTCTTT. Its protein is CASSPPNEGHTEAFF.

DNA of the CDR3: TGCAGCAATCAATCGGCGGGCGAAAGTGGCTACACCTTC. Translation: CSNQSAGESGYTF. This rearrangement joins TRBV29-1 to TRBJ1-2; D not resolved. The CDR3 has 13 residues. Germline loops: CDR1 SQVTM, CDR2 ANQGSEA. V dropped 8 bases and J dropped 7 bases, with 20 bases sitting between them.

This chain joins TRBV6-5 and TRBJ2-1; D assignment may be TRBD1 or TRBD2 (6 bases each). Germline CDR1 MNHEY, CDR2 SVGAGI. Trimming removed 2 bases at V and 4 bases at J, with 12 bases between. This CDR3 spans 15 amino acids. CDR3 coding DNA: TGTGCCAGCAGTTACGCGGAGGGGGAGTACAATGAGCAGTTCTTC. Amino acids: CASSYAEGEYNEQFF.

The sample holds a few counts of this clonotype. Here the CDR3 reads CASSVELVNEQFF. CDR3 DNA sequence: TGTGCCAGCAGCGTAGAACTAGTCAATGAGCAGTTCTTC. The chain couples TRBV9 to TRBJ2-1; possibly TRBD2 for D (5 bases). Per germline, CDR1 SGDLS and CDR2 YYNGEE. The CDR3 totals 13 residues. V was pared by 0 bases and J by 6 bases, with 7 bases between.

This clonotype was counted a few times. The chain uses TRBV28 and TRBJ2-5, with 11 positions matching TRBD2. The junction had 11 bases not matched to a gene; V was cut back by 3 bases and J by 5 bases. Per the germline V gene, CDR1 is MDHEN and CDR2 is SYDVKM. This CDR3 spans 17 amino acids. The CDR3 region is CASSFGYSGGAGETQYF. The CDR3 DNA is TGTGCCAGCAGTTTTGGGTATAGCGGGGGGGCCGGGGAGACCCAGTACTTC.

This clonotype was seen just once. The chain couples TRBV9 to TRBJ2-5; 12 bases are a match to TRBD2. The end of the DNA fits TRBJ2-7 better, so the J call may be wrong. The CDR3 runs to 19 residues. Germline CDR1 is SGDLS and CDR2 is YYNGEE. This chain's CDR3 is CASSVVRTSGVKFSYEQYF. DNA for the CDR3: TGTGCCAGCAGCGTAGTTAGGACTAGCGGGGTAAAGTTCTCCTACGAGCAGTACTTC.

The V gene is TRBV7-8, the J gene TRBJ2-7; perhaps D is TRBD1 or TRBD2 (6 bases each). CDR1 and CDR2 from the germline V gene are SGHVS and FQNEAQ. V was shortened by 2 bases and J by 3 bases, with 17 bases between the two germline ends. This CDR3 comprises 16 residues. The CDR3 bases are TGTGCCAGCAGCTTAAGCTGGCGGGACATCGACTACGAGCAGTACTTC. It yields the protein CASSLSWRDIDYEQYF. Using reference TRBV7-8 and TRBJ2-7 for the parts outside the CDR3, the full variable domain is GAGVSQSPRYKVAKRGQDVALRCDPISGHVSLFWYQQALGQGPEFLTYFQNEAQLDKSGLPSDRFFAERPEGSVSTLKIQRTQQEDSAVYLCASSLSWRDIDYEQYFGPGTRLTVT.

V gene TRBV4-2 combines with J gene TRBJ2-3; 10 nucleotides agree with TRBD2. CDR1 and CDR2 (germline): LGHNA, YNFKEQ. The CDR3 length is 17 residues. J was trimmed by 4 bases and V by 4 bases; bases with no gene match: 11. The CDR3 DNA sequence: TGTGCCAGCAGCCCACGGATAGCGGGGGGATCGGCAGATACGCAGTATTTT. Translating gives CASSPRIAGGSADTQYF.